This TCR beta chain is drawn from a study of blood T cell repertoires in COVID-19. The overall study: The United States, Italy and Spain supplied acute and convalescent COVID-19 samples. PBMCs, B-cell-depleted T cells, or T cells were the source of the cDNA or gDNA that made up the material.

Germline CDR1 MDHEN, CDR2 SYDVKM. The CDR3 sequence is 15 residues long. The V end lost 4 bases, the J end lost 7 bases, and 16 bases lay between the germline ends. A Seattle source enrolled patients during active infection and followed them longitudinally. Method: immunoSEQ multiplex PCR; TCRdb's copy keeps in-frame clones and lacks some. This table holds a few hundred thousand clones, approximately 89% found once. The sequenced material came from peripheral blood. The receptor was isolated from a young woman with COVID-19, enrolled during active disease. This chain links TRBV28 with TRBJ2-2; possible D gene TRBD1, 6 bases. CDR3 sequence (DNA): TGTGCCAGCAGTTGGAGAGGGGGTTTGGGCGGGGAGCTGTTTTTT. Residues: CASSWRGGLGGELFF.